The 2 T cell receptor beta chains below were found in one sample sequenced in a study of vaccination and CD4 T cells after COVID-19. TCRdb recomputed calls from the PCR reads with MiXCR, one row per CDR3 protein. The sample contains about 14,000 distinct CDR3 sequences, 69% of which appear only once. Sequences were derived from CD4+ T cells from blood, sampled after SARS-CoV-2 vaccination. The receptors shown here come from a human donor who had recovered from COVID-19.

V usage is TRBV27 and J usage is TRBJ1-2; D is possibly TRBD1 (6 bases). The CDR3 consists of 14 residues. Germline values: CDR1 MNHEY, CDR2 SMNVEV (reference sequence). The V gene lost 0 bases and the J gene lost 8 bases, with 13 bases spanning the gap. The CDR3 nucleotides read TGTGCCAGCAGTTTATCATGGAGGGGGAACGGCTACACCTTC. It translates to CASSLSWRGNGYTF.

The rearrangement links TRBV20-1 to TRBJ2-1, with D possibly being TRBD2 (5 bases). The CDR3 has 14 residues. The germline gives CDR1 DFQATT, CDR2 SNEGSKA (reference sequence). V was shortened by 5 bases and J by 5 bases, with 16 bases between the two germline ends. The DNA for the CDR3 is TGCAGTGCTCGTGGCGGTAGCGTCAACAATGAGCAGTTCTTC. Protein: CSARGGSVNNEQFF.